These T cell receptor beta chains were read from a single sample in a study of blood T cell repertoires in COVID-19. Assay: immunoSEQ multiplex PCR; the TCRdb copy retains only in-frame clones and omits some. The sample comprises approximately 460,000 clones, 89% of which are singletons, and over 0.7% rests with the top ten. Sequenced sample: peripheral blood. The receptors here all came from a man between 18 and 29 years old with COVID-19, enrolled during active disease. Each CDR3 is given with its conserved first and last residue. The D gene is left open where the match is weak. Size is stated for part of the rows, as once, few or many counts, or as a class when the clone is expanded.

v_gene: TRBV14
abundance: NA
j_gene: TRBJ2-5
d_gene: TRBD2
CDR3aa: CASSPGLALETQYF
CDR3nt: TGTGCCAGCAGCCCGGGACTAGCTCTGGAGACCCAGTACTTC

v_gene: TRBV5-4
abundance: NA
j_gene: TRBJ2-2
d_gene: TRBD2
CDR3aa: CASSLAVAGGHVTGELFF
CDR3nt: TGTGCCAGCAGCTTGGCGGTAGCGGGGGGGCACGTCACCGGGGAGCTGTTTTTT

v_gene: TRBV12-3/TRBV12-4
abundance: NA
j_gene: TRBJ2-1
d_gene: NA
CDR3aa: CASSFWTYNEQFF
CDR3nt: TGTGCCAGCAGTTTCTGGACTTACAATGAGCAGTTCTTC

v_gene: TRBV28
abundance: NA
j_gene: TRBJ2-3
d_gene: NA
CDR3aa: CASSLGRLPSTDTQYF
CDR3nt: TGTGCCAGCAGTTTAGGTCGACTACCCTCCACAGATACGCAGTATTTT

v_gene: TRBV7-2
abundance: NA
j_gene: TRBJ2-3
d_gene: NA
CDR3aa: CASSLREGWEGTDTQYF
CDR3nt: TGTGCCAGCAGCCTAAGAGAGGGGTGGGAGGGCACAGATACGCAGTATTTT

v_gene: TRBV4-2
abundance: NA
j_gene: TRBJ2-7
d_gene: TRBD1
CDR3aa: CASSRGGQGAGGVSYEQYF
CDR3nt: TGTGCCAGCAGCCGAGGGGGACAGGGGGCCGGAGGCGTCTCCTACGAGCAGTACTTC

v_gene: TRBV25-1
abundance: many
j_gene: TRBJ2-7
d_gene: TRBD2
CDR3aa: CASSGTGTSGTYEQYF
CDR3nt: TGTGCCAGCAGTGGAACCGGGACTAGCGGGACTTACGAGCAGTACTTC

v_gene: TRBV6-1
abundance: few
j_gene: TRBJ1-2
d_gene: TRBD1
CDR3aa: CASRELTGGWYYGYTF
CDR3nt: TGTGCCAGCAGGGAACTCACAGGGGGCTGGTACTATGGCTACACCTTC

v_gene: TRBV2
abundance: NA
j_gene: TRBJ2-7
d_gene: NA
CDR3aa: CASSEQGIHEQYF
CDR3nt: TGTGCCAGCAGTGAACAGGGTATCCACGAGCAGTACTTC

v_gene: TRBV7-6
abundance: once
j_gene: TRBJ2-5
d_gene: TRBD2
CDR3aa: CASSLTTSGSGETQYF
CDR3nt: TGTGCCAGCAGCTTGACTACTAGCGGGTCTGGGGAGACCCAGTACTTC

v_gene: TRBV6-2/TRBV6-3
abundance: NA
j_gene: TRBJ2-3
d_gene: TRBD2
CDR3aa: CASTPTSGRAVNTQYF
CDR3nt: TGTGCCAGCACCCCCACTAGCGGGAGGGCCGTGAATACGCAGTATTTT

v_gene: TRBV4-1
abundance: once
j_gene: TRBJ2-1
d_gene: TRBD1
CDR3aa: CASSPPGTGGYNEQFF
CDR3nt: TGCGCCAGCAGCCCACCAGGGACAGGGGGCTACAATGAGCAGTTCTTC

v_gene: TRBV3-1/TRBV3-2
abundance: NA
j_gene: TRBJ1-2
d_gene: TRBD1
CDR3aa: CASSPGTELGYGYTF
CDR3nt: TGTGCCAGCAGCCCAGGGACAGAGCTTGGCTATGGCTACACCTTC

v_gene: TRBV5-5
abundance: NA
j_gene: TRBJ1-6
d_gene: NA
CDR3aa: CASGPERGRNSPLHF
CDR3nt: TGTGCCAGCGGCCCAGAGAGAGGGAGGAATTCACCCCTCCACTTT

v_gene: TRBV27
abundance: NA
j_gene: TRBJ1-2
d_gene: NA
CDR3aa: CASSLRSVDPNYGYTF
CDR3nt: TGTGCCAGCAGTTTAAGGAGTGTGGATCCCAACTATGGCTACACCTTC

v_gene: TRBV5-1
abundance: NA
j_gene: TRBJ1-1
d_gene: NA
CDR3aa: CASSLAAGEHTEAFF
CDR3nt: TGCGCCAGCAGCTTGGCCGCCGGGGAACACACTGAAGCTTTCTTT

v_gene: TRBV27
abundance: NA
j_gene: TRBJ1-1
d_gene: NA
CDR3aa: CASSQWGAEAFF
CDR3nt: TGTGCCAGCTCTCAATGGGGCGCTGAAGCTTTCTTT

v_gene: TRBV5-8
abundance: NA
j_gene: TRBJ1-4
d_gene: TRBD1
CDR3aa: CASSLAGTGDEKLFF
CDR3nt: TGTGCCAGCAGCTTAGCCGGGACAGGGGACGAAAAACTGTTTTTT

v_gene: TRBV13
abundance: NA
j_gene: TRBJ1-1
d_gene: NA
CDR3aa: CASSLAGMNTEAFF
CDR3nt: TGTGCCAGCAGCTTAGCGGGGATGAACACTGAAGCTTTCTTT

v_gene: TRBV25-1
abundance: NA
j_gene: TRBJ2-7
d_gene: TRBD2
CDR3aa: CASSEASGSYEQYF
CDR3nt: TGTGCCAGCAGTGAGGCTAGCGGGTCTTACGAGCAGTACTTC

v_gene: TRBV7-9
abundance: NA
j_gene: TRBJ1-1
d_gene: NA
CDR3aa: CASDLSPQANTEAFF
CDR3nt: TGTGCCAGCGATTTGTCCCCACAGGCGAACACTGAAGCTTTCTTT

v_gene: TRBV18
abundance: NA
j_gene: TRBJ1-4
d_gene: TRBD1
CDR3aa: CASSPDRATNEKLFF
CDR3nt: TGTGCCAGCTCACCTGACAGGGCCACTAATGAAAAACTGTTTTTT

v_gene: TRBV7-2
abundance: NA
j_gene: TRBJ1-5
d_gene: NA
CDR3aa: CASSLDGQVGQPQHF
CDR3nt: TGTGCCAGCAGCTTAGACGGTCAGGTGGGTCAGCCCCAGCATTTT

v_gene: TRBV20-1
abundance: NA
j_gene: TRBJ2-5
d_gene: TRBD2
CDR3aa: CSASQRGGKETQYF
CDR3nt: TGCAGTGCTAGTCAGCGGGGGGGCAAAGAGACCCAGTACTTC

v_gene: TRBV2
abundance: few
j_gene: TRBJ1-5
d_gene: NA
CDR3aa: CASRERLLRQPQHF
CDR3nt: TGTGCCAGCAGGGAGAGGTTGCTCCGACAGCCCCAGCATTTT

v_gene: TRBV5-1
abundance: NA
j_gene: TRBJ1-2
d_gene: NA
CDR3aa: CASSLDSGGLGYGYTF
CDR3nt: TGCGCCAGCAGCTTGGACTCGGGGGGCTTGGGCTATGGCTACACCTTC

v_gene: TRBV21-1
abundance: once
j_gene: TRBJ2-7
d_gene: NA
CDR3aa: CASSCWRPYEQYF
CDR3nt: TGTGCCAGCTCATGCTGGCGGCCCTACGAGCAGTACTTC

v_gene: TRBV7-2
abundance: NA
j_gene: TRBJ1-1
d_gene: NA
CDR3aa: CASSQGWGRTEAFF
CDR3nt: TGTGCCAGCAGCCAAGGTTGGGGGCGCACTGAAGCTTTCTTT

v_gene: TRBV19
abundance: once
j_gene: TRBJ1-2
d_gene: TRBD1
CDR3aa: CASSMGNRGNFYGYTF
CDR3nt: TGTGCCAGTAGTATGGGCAACAGGGGAAATTTCTATGGCTACACCTTC

v_gene: TRBV30
abundance: NA
j_gene: TRBJ2-7
d_gene: TRBD1
CDR3aa: CAWSHRGSSYEQYF
CDR3nt: TGTGCCTGGAGCCACAGGGGGAGCTCCTACGAGCAGTACTTC

v_gene: TRBV18
abundance: once
j_gene: TRBJ2-1
d_gene: NA
CDR3aa: CASSGGGFSYNEQFF
CDR3nt: TGTGCCAGCTCGGGCGGAGGATTCTCCTACAATGAGCAGTTCTTC

v_gene: TRBV27
abundance: NA
j_gene: TRBJ2-7
d_gene: TRBD1
CDR3aa: CASRVPGGKSYEQYF
CDR3nt: TGTGCCAGCAGGGTCCCAGGGGGCAAATCCTACGAGCAGTACTTC

v_gene: TRBV7-2
abundance: NA
j_gene: TRBJ2-3
d_gene: TRBD2
CDR3aa: CASSFSLRLAADTQYF
CDR3nt: TGTGCCAGCAGCTTCTCCCTCCGACTAGCAGCAGATACGCAGTATTTT

v_gene: TRBV15
abundance: once
j_gene: TRBJ2-7
d_gene: NA
CDR3aa: CATSRDVSAGAYEQYF
CDR3nt: TGTGCCACCAGCAGAGATGTTTCGGCAGGGGCCTACGAGCAGTACTTC

v_gene: TRBV4-1
abundance: NA
j_gene: TRBJ2-4
d_gene: TRBD1
CDR3aa: CASSQESFRDRGYLAKNIQYF
CDR3nt: TGCGCCAGCAGCCAAGAGTCATTCCGAGACAGGGGATATCTAGCCAAAAACATTCAGTACTTC

v_gene: TRBV6-5
abundance: few
j_gene: TRBJ2-5
d_gene: NA
CDR3aa: CASSPKGLQETQYF
CDR3nt: TGTGCCAGCAGTCCAAAGGGACTCCAAGAGACCCAGTACTTC

v_gene: TRBV2
abundance: NA
j_gene: TRBJ2-1
d_gene: TRBD2
CDR3aa: CASSTSGSSYNEQFF
CDR3nt: TGTGCCAGCAGTACTAGCGGAAGCTCCTACAATGAGCAGTTCTTC

v_gene: TRBV6-8
abundance: NA
j_gene: TRBJ2-3
d_gene: NA
CDR3aa: CASSYWGLNPGTDTQYF
CDR3nt: TGTGCCAGCAGTTATTGGGGACTCAACCCAGGCACAGATACGCAGTATTTT

v_gene: TRBV2
abundance: NA
j_gene: TRBJ1-6
d_gene: NA
CDR3aa: CASNPDSSYNSPLHF
CDR3nt: TGTGCCAGCAATCCAGACAGCTCCTATAATTCACCCCTCCACTTT

v_gene: TRBV7-9
abundance: NA
j_gene: TRBJ1-2
d_gene: NA
CDR3aa: CASSSDTQKGYTF
CDR3nt: TGTGCCAGCAGCTCGGACACCCAGAAGGGCTACACCTTC

v_gene: TRBV27
abundance: once
j_gene: TRBJ2-2
d_gene: TRBD2
CDR3aa: CASSPGLFGGELFF
CDR3nt: TGTGCCAGCAGTCCGGGACTATTTGGCGGGGAGCTGTTTTTT

v_gene: TRBV10-3
abundance: once
j_gene: TRBJ1-5
d_gene: TRBD1
CDR3aa: CAIRDRGSNQPQHF
CDR3nt: TGTGCCATCAGGGACAGGGGGAGCAATCAGCCCCAGCATTTT

v_gene: TRBV12-5
abundance: NA
j_gene: TRBJ1-1
d_gene: NA
CDR3aa: CASGLVLGANTEAFF
CDR3nt: TGTGCTAGTGGTTTGGTACTGGGGGCGAACACTGAAGCTTTCTTT

v_gene: TRBV9
abundance: NA
j_gene: TRBJ2-3
d_gene: NA
CDR3aa: CASSGSLADTDTQYF
CDR3nt: TGTGCCAGCAGCGGATCCTTAGCGGACACAGATACGCAGTATTTT

v_gene: TRBV30
abundance: NA
j_gene: TRBJ2-3
d_gene: TRBD2
CDR3aa: CAWTAGTRFTDTQYF
CDR3nt: TGTGCCTGGACCGCCGGGACTAGATTCACAGATACGCAGTATTTT

v_gene: TRBV28
abundance: NA
j_gene: TRBJ2-7
d_gene: NA
CDR3aa: CASRQIGELGYEQYF
CDR3nt: TGTGCCAGCAGACAAATCGGGGAGCTAGGCTACGAGCAGTACTTC

v_gene: TRBV9
abundance: NA
j_gene: TRBJ2-2
d_gene: NA
CDR3aa: CASSVLGEAGELFF
CDR3nt: TGTGCCAGCAGCGTATTGGGGGAGGCCGGGGAGCTGTTTTTT

v_gene: TRBV5-1
abundance: NA
j_gene: TRBJ2-5
d_gene: NA
CDR3aa: CASSLDGQGMETQYF
CDR3nt: TGCGCCAGCAGCTTGGATGGGCAGGGGATGGAGACCCAGTACTTC

v_gene: TRBV5-1
abundance: NA
j_gene: TRBJ1-1
d_gene: NA
CDR3aa: CASSGAGTEAFF
CDR3nt: TGCGCCAGCAGCGGGGCGGGAACTGAAGCTTTCTTT

v_gene: TRBV4-1
abundance: few
j_gene: TRBJ2-1
d_gene: TRBD2
CDR3aa: CASSQEGLAGPEQFF
CDR3nt: TGCGCCAGCAGCCAAGAGGGACTAGCGGGTCCAGAGCAGTTCTTC

v_gene: TRBV7-3
abundance: once
j_gene: TRBJ2-2
d_gene: TRBD2
CDR3aa: CASGTSGPTGELFF
CDR3nt: TGTGCCAGCGGGACTAGCGGGCCCACCGGGGAGCTGTTTTTT

v_gene: TRBV30
abundance: NA
j_gene: TRBJ2-3
d_gene: TRBD1
CDR3aa: CAWSVDGRGPAQYF
CDR3nt: TGTGCCTGGAGTGTAGACGGCAGGGGGCCCGCGCAGTATTTT

v_gene: TRBV2
abundance: NA
j_gene: TRBJ2-1
d_gene: NA
CDR3aa: CASRGLDYYNEQFF
CDR3nt: TGTGCCAGCAGAGGGTTAGACTACTACAATGAGCAGTTCTTC

v_gene: TRBV2
abundance: few
j_gene: TRBJ1-1
d_gene: NA
CDR3aa: CASSEGTINGAFF
CDR3nt: TGTGCCAGCAGTGAGGGGACTATAAACGGAGCTTTCTTT

v_gene: TRBV18
abundance: NA
j_gene: TRBJ1-2
d_gene: TRBD1
CDR3aa: CASSPDRVGDGYTF
CDR3nt: TGTGCCAGCTCACCCGACAGGGTTGGGGATGGCTACACCTTC

v_gene: TRBV9
abundance: NA
j_gene: TRBJ1-5
d_gene: NA
CDR3aa: CASSEGSNQPQHF
CDR3nt: TGTGCCAGCAGCGAGGGGAGCAATCAGCCCCAGCATTTT

v_gene: TRBV24-1
abundance: NA
j_gene: TRBJ2-1
d_gene: NA
CDR3aa: CATSEQLAGSYNEQFF
CDR3nt: TGTGCCACCAGTGAACAACTAGCAGGGTCCTACAATGAGCAGTTCTTC

v_gene: TRBV5-8
abundance: NA
j_gene: TRBJ2-1
d_gene: NA
CDR3aa: CASSRRGSSNEQFF
CDR3nt: TGTGCCAGCAGCAGGAGGGGATCTTCAAATGAGCAGTTCTTC

v_gene: TRBV5-4
abundance: NA
j_gene: TRBJ2-1
d_gene: NA
CDR3aa: CASSLVEAGEQFF
CDR3nt: TGTGCCAGCAGCTTGGTGGAAGCAGGTGAGCAGTTCTTC

v_gene: TRBV3-1/TRBV3-2
abundance: NA
j_gene: TRBJ2-1
d_gene: TRBD2
CDR3aa: CASSPGGYNEQFF
CDR3nt: TGTGCCAGCAGCCCGGGAGGGTACAATGAGCAGTTCTTC